Reported below is one T cell receptor beta chain. Its antigen is undetermined. CDR1 is SNHLY, CDR2 FYNNEI, per germline. V lost 8 bases, J lost 7 bases, and 4 bases stayed unmatched. The CDR3 is 12 residues long. No treatment of any kind had been given to any patient before thyroid surgery. This sample was taken from a study of metastatic and nonmetastatic thyroid tumors. Study-wide background: A comparison of repertoires was made across blood and tumor or nodule tissue from malignant and benign thyroid patients. Overall study findings and caveats: Relative to benign nodules, malignant thyroid tumors were reportedly characterized by significantly elevated TCR beta diversity in blood and tumor.

In the authors' methods: Construction of a distant-metastasis classifier for papillary thyroid cancer relied on CDR3 differences across clinicopathological groups. TCRdb reprocessed the PCR reads via MiXCR. It is TCRdb's table, rather than the study itself, that gives the V and J calls and clone size. Altogether thousands of clones are present, 30% to 35% being singletons, with the ten largest covering roughly a quarter. The clonotype originates from a female donor with papillary thyroid cancer or a benign thyroid nodule (not recorded which). Some clones in this sample may be carry-over from other donors' samples. The material sequenced was adjacent normal tissue. The V call is TRBV2, the J call TRBJ2-2; 7 bases agree with TRBD2. The CDR3 region has the DNA TGTGCCAGCCATTGGGAGGGCGGGGAGCTGTTTTTT. It specifies CASHWEGGELFF.